The 22 T cell receptor beta chains below all came from one sample that was sequenced in a study of cytomegalovirus exposure and HLA in healthy donors. Amplification used 60 Vbeta primers and 13 Jbeta primers. The protocol was immunoSEQ multiplex PCR, while the TCRdb copy is restricted to in-frame clones and leaves out a portion. The sample includes approximately 150,000 clones, around 72% seen only once; the top ten take approximately 2%. Sequencing was done on a sample of PBMCs. The receptors derive from a man in his forties in good health and CMV-seronegative.

The CDR3 region has the DNA TGTGCCATCAGTGAAGGGGGCCAGGGGCGGATCACTGAAGCTTTCTTT. Its translation is CAISEGGQGRITEAFF. The gene calls are TRBV10-3 and TRBJ1-1; 7 positions match TRBD1. The CDR3 runs to 16 residues. Trimming cost V 3 bases and J 4 bases; bases outside gene matches: 11. CDR1 is ENHRY and CDR2 is SYGVKD in the germline V gene.

This sequence joins TRBV6-6 and TRBJ1-1; D is undetermined. The CDR3 is 14 amino acids. Germline loops: CDR1 MNHNY, CDR2 SVGAGI (reference sequence). V lost 3 bases and J 0 bases, leaving 8 bases between the germline ends. In DNA form, the CDR3 reads TGTGCCAGCAGTTATGGAGCAGTGAACACTGAAGCTTTCTTT. This sequence encodes CASSYGAVNTEAFF.

DNA of the CDR3: TGTGCCAGCTCACCAGACTACTACAATGAGCAGTTCTTC. This codes for CASSPDYYNEQFF. The chain links TRBV18 to TRBJ2-1, with D perhaps matching TRBD2 (5 bases). The germline gives CDR1 KGHSH, CDR2 LQKENI. Deletions cut 2 bases from V and 3 bases from J, with 5 bases between. The CDR3 is 13 residues long.

J is TRBJ1-4 and V is TRBV4-2; D not certain. There are 17 residues in the CDR3. Between the trimmed V and J ends, which lost 0 bases and 4 bases, there was a span of 15 bases. Germline CDR1 LGHNA, CDR2 YNFKEQ. CDR3 bases: TGTGCCAGCAGCCAAGAGTCTTTAGGGAGATATAATGAAAAACTGTTTTTT. Translating gives CASSQESLGRYNEKLFF.

V usage is TRBV28 and J usage is TRBJ1-2; D gene ambiguous. CDR3 length: 14 residues. Trimming took off 2 bases at V and 0 bases at J, with 7 bases between the two ends. Germline V CDR1 and CDR2: MDHEN, SYDVKM. The CDR3 protein is CASSLASANYGYTF. DNA of the CDR3: TGTGCCAGCAGTTTAGCCTCAGCTAACTATGGCTACACCTTC.

In its sample, this clone was seen a few times. The chain has TRBV30 and TRBJ1-3; D is possibly TRBD1 (6 bases). Germline V CDR1 and CDR2: GTSNPN, SVGIG (reference sequence). CDR3 size: 15 residues. Trimming cost V 1 base and J 4 bases, with 14 bases left between them. CDR3 DNA: TGTGCCTGGAGTGAGGGGGGGGCGCAGGGAAACACCATATATTTT. Translating gives CAWSEGGAQGNTIYF.

The chain has TRBV5-1 and TRBJ2-5; the D gene is possibly TRBD2 (5 bases). V was pared by 0 bases and J by 3 bases, with 18 bases between. The CDR3 is made up of 17 amino acids. Germline V CDR1 and CDR2: SGHRS, YFSETQ. DNA of the CDR3: TGCGCCAGCAGCTTGGGTTTGGTGTCTAGCAGAGAAGAGACCCAGTACTTC. It encodes CASSLGLVSSREETQYF.

The chain combines TRBV7-8 with TRBJ2-1; a possible D gene is TRBD1 (6 bases). The CDR3 spans 15 residues. V lost 1 base to trimming and J lost 5 bases, with 12 bases between them. Germline CDR1 reads SGHVS; CDR2 reads FQNEAQ. CDR3 protein: CASSLGRWTDNEQFF. In nucleotides, the CDR3 is TGTGCCAGCAGCTTAGGTCGTTGGACAGACAATGAGCAGTTCTTC. The entire variable domain, with the rest obtained from reference TRBV7-8 and TRBJ2-1, is as follows: GAGVSQSPRYKVAKRGQDVALRCDPISGHVSLFWYQQALGQGPEFLTYFQNEAQLDKSGLPSDRFFAERPEGSVSTLKIQRTQQEDSAVYLCASSLGRWTDNEQFFGPGTRLTVL.

This rearrangement joins TRBV1 to TRBJ2-3; the table calls TRBD1, which could not be checked here. TRBV1 is a listed pseudogene. There are 14 residues in the CDR3. CDR3 protein: CTSSQGQITDTQYF. Written as DNA, the CDR3 is TGCACCAGCAGCCAAGGACAGATCACAGATACGCAGTATTTT.

This chain connects TRBV28 to TRBJ2-3; TRBD2 matches 14 bases. V lost 2 bases and J lost 3; bases outside the gene matches: 10. Germline V gene sequence: CDR1 MDHEN, CDR2 SYDVKM. This CDR3 region has 19 residues. The CDR3 is CASSLRGTSGSLRTDTQYF. Here the CDR3 DNA reads TGTGCCAGCAGTTTAAGAGGGACTAGCGGGAGTTTGCGGACAGATACGCAGTATTTT.

The chain links TRBV27 to TRBJ2-7; D is undetermined. The V end was cut by 8 bases, the J end by 0 bases, with 11 bases between. Germline-derived CDR1 and CDR2 are MNHEY and SMNVEV (reference sequence). This CDR3 has 13 residues. Here the CDR3 DNA reads TGTGCCAGCGCCTTAACGAGCTCCTACGAGCAGTACTTC. Amino acid sequence: CASALTSSYEQYF.

This clone was seen a handful of times. At the DNA level, this CDR3 is encoded by other sequences in the same sample as well. This chain links TRBV6-5 with TRBJ2-3, with 8 bases fitting TRBD2. V gave up 5 bases and J gave up 6 bases; unmatched junction bases: 10. The CDR3 is 15 residues long. Germline CDR1 reads MNHEY; CDR2 reads SVGAGI. For the CDR3, the DNA is TGTGCCAGCAGTCCACAAGCGGGGGTGCGGGATACGCAGTATTTT. The encoded protein is CASSPQAGVRDTQYF.

The chain combines TRBV5-6 with TRBJ1-1; D perhaps matches TRBD1 (5 bases). This CDR3 spans 17 amino acids. Germline values: CDR1 SGHDT, CDR2 YYEEEE. Trimming pared 4 bases from V and 4 bases from J, leaving 23 bases between. CDR3: CASSLNAAARVATEAFF. The CDR3 bases are TGTGCCAGCAGCCTGAACGCGGCAGCCAGGGTAGCCACTGAAGCTTTCTTT.

The V gene is TRBV6-6, the J gene TRBJ1-2; weak D call: TRBD1 (6 bases). From germline, CDR1 is MNHNY and CDR2 SVGAGI (reference sequence). V was pared by 6 bases and J by 8 bases, with 16 bases between. The CDR3 spans 13 residues. This chain's CDR3 is CASRDDRSRGYTF. CDR3 nucleotide sequence: TGTGCCAGCAGAGACGACAGGTCGAGAGGCTACACCTTC.

The gene calls are TRBV6-5 and TRBJ1-4; TRBD1 aligns across 10 bases. CDR3 length: 15 amino acids. Germline CDR1 reads MNHEY; CDR2 reads SVGAGI. V was pared by 5 bases and J by 5 bases, with 5 bases of the junction left unmatched. The CDR3 DNA reads as TGTGCCAGCAGTCCTTGGACAGGGGGGAATGAAAAACTGTTTTTT. Translated: CASSPWTGGNEKLFF.

The gene calls are TRBV7-3 and TRBJ2-7; 7 bases map to TRBD1. Germline V gives CDR1 SGHTA, CDR2 FQGTGA. The CDR3 consists of 14 residues. The V gene end was trimmed by 2 bases and the J gene end by 5 bases; junction bases not matched to a gene: 6. CDR3 in DNA: TGTGCCAGCAGCTTACTACAGGGGTCCCACGAGCAGTACTTC. This gives the protein CASSLLQGSHEQYF.

The chain employs TRBV6-6 and TRBJ2-7, with a possible D match to TRBD2 (7 bases). The CDR3 contains 14 residues. CDR1 is MNHNY and CDR2 is SVGAGI in the germline V gene (reference sequence). Deletions cut 6 bases from V and 7 bases from J, with 19 bases between. CDR3 protein: CASSWVGGGLEQYF. The CDR3 DNA reads as TGTGCCAGCAGCTGGGTGGGGGGGGGCCTTGAGCAGTACTTC.

V gene TRBV29-1 combines with J gene TRBJ2-7; no reliable D call. The germline V gene encodes CDR1 SQVTM and CDR2 ANQGSEA. This CDR3 has 12 amino acids. Trimming removed 6 bases at V and 3 bases at J, with 12 bases between. CDR3 coding DNA: TGCAGCGTGTACTTGGAGAACTACGAGCAGTACTTC. Protein sequence: CSVYLENYEQYF.

V usage is TRBV7-9 and J usage is TRBJ2-7, with D possibly matching TRBD1 (6 bases). The CDR3 has 13 amino acids. Germline-derived CDR1 and CDR2 are SEHNR and FQNEAQ (reference sequence). V shed 5 bases and J shed 1 base, with 9 bases lying between them. In nucleotides, the CDR3 is TGTGCCAGCAGCGGGGGCGAATCCTACGAGCAGTACTTC. Protein sequence: CASSGGESYEQYF.

The chain combines TRBV7-3 with TRBJ2-4; 10 positions match TRBD1. CDR1 and CDR2 from the germline V gene are SGHTA and FQGTGA. The CDR3 loop spans 15 amino acids. With 4 bases clipped from V and 8 bases from J, the junction kept 8 bases outside the gene matches. The CDR3 loop reads CASSSSGQGFDIQYF. The CDR3 nucleotides read TGTGCCAGCAGCTCCTCGGGACAGGGGTTCGACATTCAGTACTTC.

The chain couples TRBV7-9 to TRBJ1-1; D is unresolved. This CDR3 spans 12 amino acids. Trimming left V 2 bases short and J 3 bases short, with 4 bases between. Germline V gene lookup returns CDR1 SEHNR and CDR2 FQNEAQ (reference sequence). The CDR3 is CASSLLYTEAFF. The CDR3, as DNA: TGTGCCAGCAGCTTACTCTACACTGAAGCTTTCTTT.

This sequence joins TRBV9 and TRBJ2-3; a weak D match, TRBD1 (6 bases). V lost 0 bases and J 1 base, leaving 6 bases between the germline ends. This CDR3 comprises 14 residues. Per the germline V gene, CDR1 is SGDLS and CDR2 is YYNGEE. CDR3 loop: CASSVEGGTDTQYF. The CDR3 DNA sequence: TGTGCCAGCAGCGTAGAGGGGGGCACAGATACGCAGTATTTT.